A selection of T cell receptor beta chains follows, all from one sample in a study of T-cell memory formation after mild COVID-19. TCRdb recomputed calls from the 5' RACE reads with MiXCR, one row per CDR3 protein. The table records hundreds of thousands of distinct CDR3 sequences, 15% of them present only once. Sequenced sample: PBMCs or a T cell subset sorted from them (not recorded which). Receptors were obtained from a man aged 18 to 35 who had mild COVID-19 (a few samples of this study predate the infection). Cell type and time point are not known. Each CDR3 is given with its conserved first and last residue. A D gene is named only where the DNA matches it firmly.

TRBJ2-1 | - | TRBV4-2 | CASSQDISPNNEQFF
TRBJ1-5 | - | TRBV28 | CASGDYGNQPQHF
TRBJ1-5 | - | TRBV7-2 | CASSLDGGQPQHF
TRBJ2-4 | TRBD1 | TRBV23-1 | CASSGDRDSENIQYF
TRBJ1-1 | TRBD1 | TRBV6-5 | CASSYSTGRGYTEAFF
TRBJ1-2 | - | TRBV6-5 | CASSRDISIPPRTF
TRBJ1-6 | - | TRBV7-9 | CASSLDRTRGNSPLHF
TRBJ2-7 | - | TRBV3-1 | CASSSDTSYEQYF
TRBJ1-6 | - | TRBV4-3 | CASSQEGIVANSPLHF
TRBJ2-7 | TRBD2 | TRBV29-1 | CSVVGRVSYEQYF
TRBJ2-1 | - | TRBV7-8 | CASSLDRVDEQFF
TRBJ1-4 | TRBD1 | TRBV5-1 | CASSAWTGGNEKLFF